A single TCR beta chain is shown here with its context. The antigen is undetermined. Template switching with 5'RACE generated the TCR cDNA and added a universal primer site and UMIs. Via MiXCR, TCRdb re-called the 5' RACE reads, giving one row per CDR3 protein. The data contain approximately 300,000 distinct CDR3 sequences, roughly 10% of them seen just once; the ten biggest clones take up 2.5% to 4%. The sample belongs to a study of T cells after yellow fever vaccination. Points from the study as a whole: A secondary response was less intense yet reached its peak sooner, at day 5 versus 15. Contamination of FACS-sorted repertoires by abundant clonotypes from the bulk population could occur. Subsequent to the booster, the majority of primary-vaccination clones reappeared (roughly 97% CD4, about 90% CD8).

V was cut by 2 bases and J by 7 bases, with 15 bases left in between. Germline loops: CDR1 MNHEY, CDR2 SMNVEV (reference sequence). This CDR3 region has 14 residues. The sequences come from CD4+ T cells sorted from PBMCs, collected 45 days after the yellow fever booster vaccination. The sequence was obtained from a man between 18 and 29 years old who received the YFV17D yellow fever vaccine. This chain joins TRBV27 and TRBJ2-7, with D hard to call. Here the CDR3 DNA reads TGTGCCAGCAGTTTAGTGCGTAATGTGGATGAGCAGTACTTC. As protein: CASSLVRNVDEQYF.